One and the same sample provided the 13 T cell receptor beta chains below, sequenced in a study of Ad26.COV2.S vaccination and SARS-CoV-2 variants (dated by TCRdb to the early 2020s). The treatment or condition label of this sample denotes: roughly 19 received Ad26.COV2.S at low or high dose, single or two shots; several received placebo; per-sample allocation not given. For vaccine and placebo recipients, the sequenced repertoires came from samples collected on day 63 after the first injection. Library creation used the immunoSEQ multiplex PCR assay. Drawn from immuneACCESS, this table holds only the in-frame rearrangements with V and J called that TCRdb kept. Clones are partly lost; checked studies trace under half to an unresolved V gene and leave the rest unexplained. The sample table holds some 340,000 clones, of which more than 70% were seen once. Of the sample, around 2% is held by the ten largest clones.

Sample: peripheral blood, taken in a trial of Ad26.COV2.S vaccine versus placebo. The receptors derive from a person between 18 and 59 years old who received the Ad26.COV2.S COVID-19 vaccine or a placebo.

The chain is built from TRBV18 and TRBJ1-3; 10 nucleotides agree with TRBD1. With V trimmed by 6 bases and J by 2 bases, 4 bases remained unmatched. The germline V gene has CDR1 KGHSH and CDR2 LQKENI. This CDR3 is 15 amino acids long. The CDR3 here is CASSAGQGAGNTIYF. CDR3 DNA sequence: TGTGCCAGCTCGGCCGGACAGGGGGCTGGAAACACCATATATTTT.

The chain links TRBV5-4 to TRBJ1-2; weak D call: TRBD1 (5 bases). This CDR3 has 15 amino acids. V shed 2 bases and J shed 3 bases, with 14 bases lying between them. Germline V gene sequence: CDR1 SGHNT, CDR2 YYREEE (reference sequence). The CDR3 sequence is CASSFLTGGDYGYTF. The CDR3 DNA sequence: TGTGCCAGCAGCTTCCTTACCGGGGGAGACTATGGCTACACCTTC.

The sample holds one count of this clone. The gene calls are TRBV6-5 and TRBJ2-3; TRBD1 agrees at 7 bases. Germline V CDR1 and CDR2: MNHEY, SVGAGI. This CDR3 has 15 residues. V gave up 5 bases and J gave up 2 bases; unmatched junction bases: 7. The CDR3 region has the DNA TGTGCCAGCAGTCTGGGACAGCTCCACACAGATACGCAGTATTTT. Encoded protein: CASSLGQLHTDTQYF.

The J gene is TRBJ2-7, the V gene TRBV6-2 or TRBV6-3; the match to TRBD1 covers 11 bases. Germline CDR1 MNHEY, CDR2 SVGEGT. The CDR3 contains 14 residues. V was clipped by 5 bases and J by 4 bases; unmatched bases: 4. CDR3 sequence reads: CASSLGQGAYEQYF. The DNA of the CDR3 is TGTGCCAGCAGTCTTGGACAGGGGGCTTACGAGCAGTACTTC.

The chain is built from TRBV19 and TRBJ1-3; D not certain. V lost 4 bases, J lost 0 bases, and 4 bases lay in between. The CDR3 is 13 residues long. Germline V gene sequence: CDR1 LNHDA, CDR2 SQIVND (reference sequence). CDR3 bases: TGTGCCAGTAGTACCTACTCTGGAAACACCATATATTTT. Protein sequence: CASSTYSGNTIYF.

The CDR3 here is CATSSAGDFNQPQHF. As DNA, the CDR3 is TGTGCCACCAGCAGCGCAGGGGACTTCAATCAGCCCCAGCATTTT. The V call is TRBV15, the J call TRBJ1-5, with a possible D match to TRBD1 (6 bases). The germline gives CDR1 LNHNV, CDR2 YYDKDF (reference sequence). The germline V and J ends were trimmed by 3 bases and 3 bases, with 12 bases remaining between them. The CDR3 length is 15 residues.

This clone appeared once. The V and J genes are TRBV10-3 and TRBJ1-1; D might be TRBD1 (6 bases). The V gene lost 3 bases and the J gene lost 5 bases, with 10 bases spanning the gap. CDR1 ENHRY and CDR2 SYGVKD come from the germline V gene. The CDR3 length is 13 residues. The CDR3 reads CAISDRGWTEAFF. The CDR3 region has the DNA TGTGCCATCAGTGACAGGGGATGGACTGAAGCTTTCTTT.

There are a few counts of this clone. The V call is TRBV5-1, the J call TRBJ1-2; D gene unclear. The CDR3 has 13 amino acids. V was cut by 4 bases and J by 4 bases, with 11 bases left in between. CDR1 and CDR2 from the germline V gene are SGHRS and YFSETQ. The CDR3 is CASSREASYGYTF. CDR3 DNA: TGCGCCAGCAGCCGGGAGGCCTCCTATGGCTACACCTTC.

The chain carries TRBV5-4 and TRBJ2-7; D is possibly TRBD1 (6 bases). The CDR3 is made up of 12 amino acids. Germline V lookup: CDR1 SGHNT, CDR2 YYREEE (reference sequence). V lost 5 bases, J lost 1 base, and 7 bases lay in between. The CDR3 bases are TGTGCCAGCAGTACAGGGTCCTACGAGCAGTACTTC. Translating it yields CASSTGSYEQYF.

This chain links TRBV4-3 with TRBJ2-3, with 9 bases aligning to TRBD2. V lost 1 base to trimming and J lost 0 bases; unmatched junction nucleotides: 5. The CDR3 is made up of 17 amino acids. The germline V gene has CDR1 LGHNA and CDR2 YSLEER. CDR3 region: CASSQGGSGRSTDTQYF. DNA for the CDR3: TGCGCCAGCAGCCAAGGGGGTAGCGGGAGAAGCACAGATACGCAGTATTTT.

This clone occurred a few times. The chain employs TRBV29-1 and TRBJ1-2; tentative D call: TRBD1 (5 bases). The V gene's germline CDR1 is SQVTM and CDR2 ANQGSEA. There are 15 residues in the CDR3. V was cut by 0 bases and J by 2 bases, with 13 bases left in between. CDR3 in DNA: TGCAGCGTTGAAGATCGAGGAGGGGCAAACTATGGCTACACCTTC. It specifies CSVEDRGGANYGYTF.

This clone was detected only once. The CDR3 DNA reads as TGCGCCAGCAGCTTGGCTAGGGACAGCGGCACAGATACGCAGTATTTT. Translation gives CASSLARDSGTDTQYF. This chain links TRBV5-1 with TRBJ2-3; TRBD1 agrees at 7 bases. The germline V gene has CDR1 SGHRS and CDR2 YFSETQ. Trimming took 0 bases from V and 1 from J; bases not matched to a gene: 5. The CDR3 totals 16 residues.

As DNA, the CDR3 is TGTGCCAGCAGTTACTCGAGTGGCAGAATTAACTATGGCTACACCTTC. Translation: CASSYSSGRINYGYTF. The rearrangement joins TRBV6-5 to TRBJ1-2; D call uncertain. CDR1 and CDR2 from the germline V gene are MNHEY and SVGAGI. The germline V and J ends were trimmed by 0 bases and 1 base, with 12 bases remaining between them. The CDR3 contains 16 residues.